The 11 T cell receptor beta chains below all came from one sample that was sequenced in a study of blood T cell repertoires in COVID-19. Sequencing was performed with immunoSEQ multiplex PCR; in TCRdb, only in-frame clones are kept and a portion is missing. The sample contains around 320,000 clones, roughly nine tenths of which appear only once. Sequencing input: peripheral blood. Source of these receptors: a man in his late teens or twenties with active or convalescent COVID-19.

This clone was seen a single time. The gene calls are TRBV19 and TRBJ1-1; the D gene is possibly TRBD1 (6 bases). Germline V lookup: CDR1 LNHDA, CDR2 SQIVND (reference sequence). The CDR3 has 13 amino acids. Trimming removed 7 bases at V and 10 bases at J, with 19 bases between. The CDR3 protein is CASKVGGLPRAFF. Here the CDR3 DNA reads TGTGCCAGTAAAGTCGGGGGGCTACCAAGAGCTTTCTTT.

The chain employs TRBV9 and TRBJ2-4; no clear D gene. With 0 bases removed from V and 13 bases from J, the gap between germline ends came to 11 bases. Germline values: CDR1 SGDLS, CDR2 YYNGEE. The CDR3 is 12 residues long. The CDR3 DNA follows: TGTGCCAGCAGCGTAGCCTCTGGCATCCAGTACTTC. This codes for CASSVASGIQYF.

The CDR3 bases are TGTGCCAGCAGTTACGAACGGGGTTCGGCTTTCTTT. This codes for CASSYERGSAFF. This rearrangement joins TRBV6-6 to TRBJ1-1; D unclear. Germline V CDR1 and CDR2: MNHNY, SVGAGI (reference sequence). The V and J ends lost 2 bases and 11 bases respectively, with 12 bases between them. The CDR3 runs to 12 residues.

CDR3: CASSGGQGGYEQYF. DNA of the CDR3: TGCGCCAGCAGCGGCGGACAGGGGGGCTACGAGCAGTACTTC. This chain joins TRBV5-1 and TRBJ2-7, with 10 bases identical to TRBD1. Germline CDR1 SGHRS, CDR2 YFSETQ. V gave up 4 bases and J gave up 3 bases; unmatched junction bases: 4. The CDR3 covers 14 residues.

This chain connects TRBV11-2 to TRBJ2-1; possible D gene TRBD2, 7 bases. The CDR3 runs 16 residues. From germline, CDR1 is SGHAT and CDR2 FQNNGV. V gave up 5 bases and J gave up 7 bases, with 21 bases separating them. CDR3 DNA sequence: TGTGCCAGCAGCCCAACGCAGGGGCGGGAGAGAAATGAGCAGTTCTTC. Its protein product is CASSPTQGRERNEQFF.

The V and J genes are TRBV7-2 and TRBJ1-2, with 7 bases matching TRBD1. The V and J ends lost 4 bases and 5 bases, in that order; junction bases with no gene match: 10. This CDR3 spans 15 amino acids. Germline V gene data show CDR1 as SGHTA and CDR2 as FQGNSA. The CDR3 DNA sequence: TGTGCCAGCAGCTCAATAAAGACAGGGCCTTATGGCTACACCTTC. This gives the protein CASSSIKTGPYGYTF.

The genes are TRBV28 and TRBJ1-2; D not resolved. Germline CDR1 and CDR2: MDHEN and SYDVKM. V was shortened by 3 bases and J by 10 bases, with 15 bases between the two germline ends. The CDR3 consists of 13 residues. The chain's CDR3 is CASSLEALSDYTF. Here the CDR3 DNA reads TGTGCCAGCAGTTTGGAGGCCCTCTCGGACTACACCTTC.

The genes are TRBV2 and TRBJ2-6; D might be TRBD1 (6 bases). The V and J ends lost 7 bases and 4 bases respectively, with 17 bases between them. Germline V gene lookup returns CDR1 SNHLY and CDR2 FYNNEI. The CDR3 has 16 residues. The CDR3 nucleotides are TGTGCCAGCACCCCCACAGGGACCTCCGGGGCCAACGTCCTGACTTTC. It codes for CASTPTGTSGANVLTF. Supplemented by reference TRBV2 and TRBJ2-6, the full variable domain reads EPEVTQTPSHQVTQMGQEVILRCVPISNHLYFYWYRQILGQKVEFLVSFYNNEISEKSEIFDDQFSVERPDGSNFTLKIRSTKLEDSAMYFCASTPTGTSGANVLTFGAGSRLTVL.

The chain is built from TRBV3-1 (or the pseudogene TRBV3-2) and TRBJ2-7; 13 positions match TRBD2. The CDR3 length is 18 residues. The germline V gene encodes CDR1 LGHDT and CDR2 YNNKEL (reference sequence). After removal of 3 bases from V and 0 bases from J, the junction contained 8 bases not matched to a gene. In DNA form, the CDR3 reads TGTGCCAGCAGCCAGACGCGACTAGCGGGAGGCTCCTCCTACGAGCAGTACTTC. This sequence encodes CASSQTRLAGGSSYEQYF.

The chain has TRBV18 and TRBJ1-5; 10 nucleotides align to TRBD1. Unmatched junction bases numbered 7, after V lost 2 bases and J lost 9 bases. Germline assignment: CDR1 KGHSH and CDR2 LQKENI. The length of the CDR3 is 15 residues. The CDR3 sequence is CASSPATGGGGPQHF. CDR3 sequence (DNA): TGTGCCAGCTCACCAGCGACAGGGGGCGGTGGGCCCCAGCATTTT.

This chain links TRBV27 with TRBJ2-2; D is ambiguous. Trimming took off 3 bases at V and 8 bases at J, with 10 bases between the two ends. CDR1 and CDR2 from the germline V gene are MNHEY and SMNVEV (reference sequence). This CDR3 spans 13 amino acids. CDR3 in DNA: TGTGCCAGCAGTTTGACTGGGTTGGGGGAGCTGTTTTTT. It is translated as CASSLTGLGELFF.